Following are 2 T cell receptor beta chains from one sample sequenced in a study of blood T cell repertoires in COVID-19. This table comes from immunoSEQ multiplex PCR, and its TCRdb copy is limited to in-frame clones, with some not included. Of 250,000 to 300,000 clones listed, approximately 85% are singletons. Sequencing input: peripheral blood. The receptors derive from a woman aged 70-85 years with acute or convalescent COVID-19.

This clone was seen just once. The genes are TRBV12-3 or TRBV12-4 and TRBJ1-2; no clear D gene. V dropped 3 bases and J dropped 6 bases, with 11 bases sitting between them. This CDR3 contains 13 residues. The CDR3 loop reads CASSLGRFDGYTF. CDR3 sequence (DNA): TGTGCCAGCAGTTTGGGCAGGTTCGATGGCTACACCTTC.

The chain employs TRBV3-1 (or the pseudogene TRBV3-2) and TRBJ1-2; a possible D gene is TRBD1 (5 bases). The CDR3 has 15 amino acids. Trimming removed 4 bases at V and 8 bases at J, with 20 bases between. CDR1 LGHDT and CDR2 YNNKEL come from the germline V gene (reference sequence). The CDR3: CASSPVGSNGGGYTF. The CDR3 bases are TGTGCCAGCAGCCCGGTCGGATCTAACGGGGGAGGCTACACCTTC.